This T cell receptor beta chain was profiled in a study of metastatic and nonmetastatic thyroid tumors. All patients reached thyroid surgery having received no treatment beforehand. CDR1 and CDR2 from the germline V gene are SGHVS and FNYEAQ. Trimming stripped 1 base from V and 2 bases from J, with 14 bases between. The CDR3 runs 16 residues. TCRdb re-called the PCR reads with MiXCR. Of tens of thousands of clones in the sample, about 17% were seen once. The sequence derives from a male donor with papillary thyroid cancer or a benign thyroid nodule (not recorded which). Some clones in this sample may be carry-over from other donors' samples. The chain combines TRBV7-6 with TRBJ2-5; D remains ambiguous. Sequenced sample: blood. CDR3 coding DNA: TGTGCCAGCAGCTTAGAGCCCGGCAGTCAACAAGAGACCCAGTACTTC. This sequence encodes CASSLEPGSQQETQYF.